Each of the 18 T cell receptor beta chains below was sequenced from the same sample in a study of blood T cells in healthy people across ages. The second PCR ran about 6 to 11 cycles with a sample-barcoded 5' primer and J-beta primers. TCRdb re-called the 5' RACE reads with MiXCR, one entry per CDR3 protein. The sample comprises nearly 800,000 distinct CDR3 sequences, roughly 25% of which are singletons, and approximately 4% rests with the top ten. These same records also appear under a second study, on T cells of mothers and their children.

The source material was blood. These receptors were obtained from a boy aged 10-17 years in good health.

The J gene is TRBJ1-1, the V gene TRBV25-1; D remains ambiguous. Germline lookup yields CDR1 MGHDK and CDR2 SYGVNS. V was cut by 4 bases and J by 2 bases, with 8 bases left in between. The CDR3 extends over 13 amino acids. CDR3 in amino acids: CASSGGSNTEAFF. The CDR3 nucleotides read TGTGCCAGCAGTGGGGGTTCAAACACTGAAGCTTTCTTT.

In its sample, this clonotype was seen a few times. The chain recombines TRBV18 with TRBJ2-7; 8 bases are shared with TRBD2. CDR1 and CDR2 (germline): KGHSH, LQKENI. Germline trimming cut 5 bases from V and 0 bases from J; bases unmatched to any gene: 9. The CDR3 extends over 16 amino acids. CDR3 residues: CASSNTVAGSSYEQYF. The CDR3 region has the DNA TGTGCCAGCTCAAACACCGTAGCGGGGTCCTCCTACGAGCAGTACTTC.

The J gene is TRBJ2-1, the V gene TRBV5-1, with a tentative D call TRBD1 (6 bases). Germline loops: CDR1 SGHRS, CDR2 YFSETQ. With 4 bases removed from V and 4 bases from J, the gap between germline ends came to 12 bases. The length of the CDR3 is 14 residues. The CDR3 is CASSKGQAYNEQFF. The CDR3 DNA reads TGCGCCAGCAGCAAGGGACAAGCTTACAATGAGCAGTTCTTC.

This clonotype was detected only a few times. For the CDR3, the DNA is TGTGCCAGCAGTTTCGGACAGTACGATACGCAGTATTTT. It codes for CASSFGQYDTQYF. V is TRBV12-3 or TRBV12-4 and J is TRBJ2-3; a weak D match, TRBD1 (6 bases). With 3 bases removed from V and 6 bases from J, the gap between germline ends came to 10 bases. The length of the CDR3 is 13 residues.

This clonotype was counted a single time. Germline and junction disagree at one end, which may indicate a read error. V gene TRBV27 combines with J gene TRBJ2-1, with D perhaps matching TRBD2 (5 bases). Germline CDR1 is MNHEY and CDR2 is SMNVEV (reference sequence). CDR3 length: 15 residues. The CDR3 bases are TGTGCCAGCAATTTAGTGGGAGTGGGGAACAATGAGCAGTTCTTC. Translating gives CASNLVGVGNNEQFF.

The chain links TRBV20-1 to TRBJ2-5, with D perhaps TRBD2 (5 bases). CDR1 and CDR2 (germline): DFQATT, SNEGSKA (reference sequence). The CDR3 is 12 amino acids. Here the CDR3 DNA reads TGCAGAAGCGGTAACCCCCAAGAGACCCAGTACTTC. This translates into CRSGNPQETQYF.

The sample holds a few counts of this clonotype. V and J are TRBV28 and TRBJ2-7, with D perhaps TRBD2 (5 bases). V was shortened by 1 base and J by 5 bases, with 9 bases between the two germline ends. CDR1 is MDHEN, CDR2 SYDVKM, per germline. This CDR3 comprises 13 residues. The CDR3 sequence: CASSLSGNNEQYF. The CDR3 DNA is TGTGCCAGCAGTTTATCGGGGAATAACGAGCAGTACTTC.

This clonotype was detected a few times. The chain is built from TRBV20-1 and TRBJ1-6; 7 bases map to TRBD1. This CDR3 is 15 amino acids long. The J segment lost 5 bases and the V segment lost 5 bases, leaving 9 bases of the junction unmatched. Germline V gene data show CDR1 as DFQATT and CDR2 as SNEGSKA (reference sequence). CDR3 nucleotide sequence: TGCAGTGCTGCCACAGGGGCCGTCAATAATTCACCCCTCCACTTT. It encodes CSAATGAVNNSPLHF.

This chain uses TRBV9 with TRBJ2-5, with 9 positions matching TRBD2. This CDR3 is built from 13 residues. The V gene end was trimmed by 7 bases and the J gene end by 0 bases; junction bases not matched to a gene: 1. The V gene's germline CDR1 is SGDLS and CDR2 YYNGEE. This chain's CDR3 is CASASGNQETQYF. The CDR3 DNA sequence: TGTGCCAGCGCTAGCGGGAACCAAGAGACCCAGTACTTC.

J is TRBJ1-3 and V is TRBV7-9; weak D call: TRBD1 (5 bases). V shed 5 bases and J shed 3 bases, with 20 bases lying between them. CDR1 is SEHNR and CDR2 is FQNEAQ in the germline V gene (reference sequence). This CDR3 is 17 amino acids long. The CDR3 nucleotides read TGTGCCAGCAGCCACGACAGAGGACAAGGAGATGGAAACACCATATATTTT. It yields the protein CASSHDRGQGDGNTIYF.

The chain employs TRBV4-1 and TRBJ2-7, with TRBD1 identical over 9 bases. CDR1 MGHRA and CDR2 YSYEKL come from the germline V gene. The CDR3 is 16 amino acids. V trimming: 0 bases; J trimming: 5 bases; junction bases outside the gene matches: 8. The CDR3 is CASSQDGGQGSHEQYF. Written as DNA, the CDR3 is TGCGCCAGCAGCCAAGATGGCGGACAGGGGTCCCACGAGCAGTACTTC.

The V gene is TRBV28, the J gene TRBJ1-5, with D perhaps TRBD1 (5 bases). With 5 bases removed from V and 6 bases from J, the gap between germline ends came to 23 bases. This CDR3 contains 17 residues. Germline CDR1 reads MDHEN; CDR2 reads SYDVKM. The CDR3: CASSRNLKGARGQPQHF. In DNA form, the CDR3 reads TGTGCCAGCAGTCGTAACCTCAAAGGGGCCCGCGGTCAGCCCCAGCATTTT.

In this sample, this clonotype turned up a few times. V and J are TRBV29-1 and TRBJ1-2, with 7 bases fitting TRBD1. Germline V gives CDR1 SQVTM, CDR2 ANQGSEA. V lost 8 bases, J lost 6 bases, and 9 bases stayed unmatched. The CDR3 runs to 12 residues. In nucleotides, the CDR3 is TGCAGCCTACGGGACAGAAGCGATGGCTACACCTTC. This gives the protein CSLRDRSDGYTF. The entire variable domain, with the rest obtained from reference TRBV29-1 and TRBJ1-2, is as follows: SAVISQKPSRDICQRGTSLTIQCQVDSQVTMMFWYRQQPGQSLTLIATANQGSEATYESGFVIDKFPISRPNLTFSTLTVSNMSPEDSSIYLCSLRDRSDGYTFGSGTRLTVV.

This chain uses TRBV4-1 with TRBJ2-1; 12 bases are shared with TRBD2. The CDR3 totals 18 residues. V lost 4 bases to trimming and J lost 7 bases; unmatched junction nucleotides: 14. Germline-derived CDR1 and CDR2 are MGHRA and YSYEKL. This CDR3 reads CASSLEPSSGRAGNEQFF. DNA for the CDR3: TGCGCCAGCAGCCTCGAACCTTCTAGCGGGAGGGCCGGTAATGAGCAGTTCTTC.

The V gene is TRBV30, the J gene TRBJ2-6, with D perhaps being TRBD1 or TRBD2 (5 bases each). The CDR3 is 15 amino acids. Germline-derived CDR1 and CDR2 are GTSNPN and SVGIG (reference sequence). V was pared by 2 bases and J by 2 bases, with 10 bases between. The CDR3 spells CAWSPRGAGANVLTF. CDR3 DNA sequence: TGTGCCTGGAGTCCTCGAGGGGCTGGGGCCAACGTCCTGACTTTC.

This clonotype was detected only a few times. The chain employs TRBV7-9 and TRBJ1-2; D unresolved. Trimming removed 1 base at V and 2 bases at J, with 14 bases between. Germline V gives CDR1 SEHNR, CDR2 FQNEAQ (reference sequence). There are 16 residues in the CDR3. In DNA form, the CDR3 reads TGTGCCAGCAGCTTAGGTTCAGGACCTATCAACTATGGCTACACCTTC. Its translation is CASSLGSGPINYGYTF. The full variable domain, in which reference TRBV7-9 and TRBJ1-2 provide the parts outside the CDR3, is DTGVSQNPRHKITKRGQNVTFRCDPISEHNRLYWYRQTLGQGPEFLTYFQNEAQLEKSRLLSDRFSAERPKGSFSTLEIQRTEQGDSAMYLCASSLGSGPINYGYTFGSGTRLTVV.

This chain uses TRBV29-1 with TRBJ2-3, with D maybe TRBD1 (5 bases). From germline, CDR1 is SQVTM and CDR2 ANQGSEA. Trimming removed 4 bases at V and 6 bases at J, with 17 bases between. The CDR3 is 14 amino acids. The CDR3 region is CSVAPQTEKDTQYF. Here the CDR3 DNA reads TGCAGCGTTGCTCCTCAGACAGAGAAGGATACGCAGTATTTT.

This clonotype was counted once. A much larger clone lies one base from this, so it may be a read error. The CDR3 sequence is CSARAGNTLRNERFF. The CDR3, as DNA: TGCAGTGCTAGGGCGGGAAACACTCTCAGGAATGAGCGGTTCTTC. J is TRBJ2-5 and V is TRBV20-1; a possible D gene is TRBD2 (6 bases). Germline V gene sequence: CDR1 DFQATT, CDR2 SNEGSKA (reference sequence). The CDR3 loop spans 15 amino acids.